These 19 T cell receptor beta chains came from one sample sequenced in a study of CD8 T cells in cerebrospinal fluid in Alzheimer's disease. Reprocessing the 10x single-cell sequencing reads, TCRdb reports a single entry for every CDR3 protein and omits DNA. Its table lists about 1,100 distinct CDR3 sequences. Material: cerebrospinal fluid. These receptors originate from a human donor with mild cognitive impairment.

By frequency, this clonotype registers medium-sized. The rearrangement joins TRBV18 to TRBJ1-1; TCRdb designates TRBD1, a call that cannot be tested without DNA. The length of the CDR3 is 17 residues. Per the germline V gene, CDR1 is KGHSH and CDR2 is LQKENI. CDR3 loop: CASSPPSRGTPNTEAFF.

V is TRBV19 and J is TRBJ1-2; TCRdb selects TRBD1, and the lack of DNA leaves this call unchecked. CDR3 size: 14 residues. The germline gives CDR1 LNHDA, CDR2 SQIVND (reference sequence). CDR3 protein: CASRRQGGNYGYTF.

This clonotype shows up as large by frequency. The rearrangement links TRBV4-3 to TRBJ1-2; TCRdb's D call, TRBD1, is unchecked because there is no DNA. CDR1 is LGHNA and CDR2 is YSLEER in the germline V gene. The CDR3 length is 19 residues. The CDR3 here is CASSHTLPAAHRWDYGYTF.

In terms of frequency, this clonotype is medium-sized. The rearrangement links TRBV9 to TRBJ2-1; lacking DNA, the TRBD1 call made by TCRdb goes unchecked. In germline, CDR1 is SGDLS, CDR2 YYNGEE. CDR3 size: 13 residues. The CDR3 loop is CASSLGIYNEQFF.

Measured by frequency, this clonotype is medium-sized (0.01 to 0.1%). The chain employs TRBV15 and TRBJ1-5; the TRBD1 assignment by TCRdb is unverifiable without DNA. Per the germline V gene, CDR1 is LNHNV and CDR2 is YYDKDF (reference sequence). The CDR3 is made up of 14 amino acids. The CDR3 reads CATSLRDSHQPQHF. The complete variable domain, with remaining parts taken from reference TRBV15 and TRBJ1-5, reads DAMVIQNPRYQVTQFGKPVTLSCSQTLNHNVMYWYQQKSSQAPKLLFHYYDKDFNNEADTPDNFQSRRPNTSFCFLDIRSPGLGDTAMYLCATSLRDSHQPQHFGDGTRLSIL.

This clonotype is labeled medium-sized based on frequency. The chain combines TRBV4-3 with TRBJ2-2; absent DNA, TCRdb's TRBD2 call cannot be checked. Germline V CDR1 and CDR2: LGHNA, YSLEER. The CDR3 length is 17 residues. CDR3: CASSRVAGGGATGELFF.

By frequency, this clonotype is large. The J gene is TRBJ2-7, the V gene TRBV5-6; TCRdb's D call, TRBD1, is unchecked because there is no DNA. The CDR3 contains 17 residues. Germline CDR1 SGHDT, CDR2 YYEEEE. Here the CDR3 reads CASSSETTGKNSYEQYF.

This clonotype is classed as medium-sized by frequency. The chain carries TRBV6-5 and TRBJ1-1. CDR3 length: 13 residues. The V gene's germline CDR1 is MNHEY and CDR2 SVGAGI. The CDR3 loop is CASSYTARAVAFF.

This clonotype is medium-sized (0.01 to 0.1%) by frequency. This rearrangement joins TRBV18 to TRBJ1-1. CDR3 length equals 16 residues. Looked up from germline, CDR1 is KGHSH and CDR2 is LQKENI. The CDR3 is CASSLGGPQLNTEAFF. Combining the CDR3 with reference TRBV18 and TRBJ1-1 gives the whole variable domain NAGVMQNPRHLVRRRGQEARLRCSPMKGHSHVYWYRQLPEEGLKFMVYLQKENIIDESGMPKERFSAEFPKEGPSILRIQQVVRGDSAAYFCASSLGGPQLNTEAFFGQGTRLTVV.

Its frequency marks this clonotype as medium-sized. This sequence joins TRBV6-2 or TRBV6-3 and TRBJ1-1; TCRdb's D call of TRBD1 is untestable without DNA. Germline assignment: CDR1 MNHEY and CDR2 SVGEGT. The CDR3 runs 17 residues. This CDR3 is CASSLYPFQGINTEAFF.

This clonotype is large by frequency. The rearrangement joins TRBV7-2 to TRBJ2-7. This CDR3 has 14 residues. Looked up from germline, CDR1 is SGHTA and CDR2 is FQGNSA. The CDR3 protein is CASSLRSGPYEQYF.

Frequency places this clonotype as medium-sized. The gene calls are TRBV4-1 and TRBJ1-4; without DNA, the TCRdb call of TRBD1 cannot be checked. Germline CDR1 and CDR2: MGHRA and YSYEKL. The CDR3 spans 16 residues. The chain's CDR3 is CASSQERGAASEKLFF.

This clonotype shows up as medium-sized by frequency. The genes are TRBV6-6 and TRBJ2-2; the D call of TRBD2 rests on TCRdb alone, since no DNA is present to check it. CDR1 is MNHNY and CDR2 is SVGAGI in the germline V gene (reference sequence). The CDR3 spans 15 residues. The CDR3 region is CASSPDWLDTGELFF.

V gene TRBV20-1 combines with J gene TRBJ2-4; checking the TCRdb D call of TRBD1 is not possible without DNA. The CDR3 has 17 residues. The germline V gene has CDR1 DFQATT and CDR2 SNEGSKA (reference sequence). CDR3 sequence reads: CSAQQARTGGSKNIQYF.

This clonotype is deemed medium-sized (0.01 to 0.1%) by its frequency. V gene TRBV19 combines with J gene TRBJ2-1; TCRdb's assignment of TRBD1 cannot be checked, as there is no DNA. This CDR3 has 15 amino acids. The germline V gene has CDR1 LNHDA and CDR2 SQIVND (reference sequence). Here the CDR3 reads CASSKGTGILNEQFF.

By frequency, this clonotype is medium-sized. J is TRBJ2-3 and V is TRBV28; checking the TCRdb D call of TRBD1 is not possible without DNA. Germline CDR1 is MDHEN and CDR2 is SYDVKM. This CDR3 contains 16 residues. The CDR3 reads CASSLMGGGGTDTQYF.

This clonotype is called medium-sized based on its frequency. The chain links TRBV6-2 or TRBV6-3 to TRBJ2-1; TCRdb proposes TRBD1, but this gene call is untestable without DNA. The germline V gene has CDR1 MNHEY and CDR2 SVGEGT. The CDR3 totals 16 residues. The CDR3 here is CASSSALGQGNNEQFF.

Measured by frequency, this clonotype is large. The chain uses TRBV7-7 and TRBJ2-3; TCRdb picks TRBD1, but there is no DNA to check that call. The germline V gene has CDR1 SSHAT and CDR2 FNYEAQ (reference sequence). The CDR3 runs to 15 residues. CDR3 residues: CASSPDRGRTDTQYF.

By frequency, this clonotype registers medium-sized. The J gene is TRBJ1-2, the V gene TRBV3-1; there is no DNA to check the TCRdb D call of TRBD1. The CDR3 loop spans 13 amino acids. From germline, CDR1 is LGHDT and CDR2 YNNKEL (reference sequence). The CDR3 reads CASSQGQGNRYTF.